The 20 T cell receptor beta chains presented below share a single source sample, sequenced in a study of blood T cells in healthy people across ages. Then a second PCR, running roughly 7 to 12 cycles, was carried out with a sample-barcoded 5' primer and a J-beta primer mix. TCRdb reprocessed the 5' RACE reads via MiXCR and lists one record per CDR3 protein. The table has some 900,000 distinct CDR3 sequences, 45% to 50% seen once. The sample taken for sequencing was blood. The receptor source for this set is a man younger than 45 in good health.

V usage is TRBV2 and J usage is TRBJ1-6; no clear D. The CDR3 sequence is 15 residues long. V was clipped by 5 bases and J by 8 bases, with 16 bases between them. Per germline, CDR1 SNHLY and CDR2 FYNNEI. The CDR3 DNA follows: TGTGCCAGCAGTCCTCGGACCTTCGGGGATTCACCCCTCCACTTT. Translated, it gives CASSPRTFGDSPLHF.

A few counts support this clonotype. The chain employs TRBV15 and TRBJ2-1, with 9 positions matching TRBD2. The CDR3 is 14 residues long. V lost 5 bases and J lost 6; bases outside the gene matches: 5. Germline-derived CDR1 and CDR2 are LNHNV and YYDKDF (reference sequence). The chain's CDR3 is CATSPGGLANEQFF. The DNA of the CDR3 is TGTGCCACCAGCCCGGGGGGACTAGCCAATGAGCAGTTCTTC.

With respect to this clonotype: This may stem from a read error, because a much larger clone lies one nucleotide away. The rearrangement uses TRBV21-1 and TRBJ2-1. The J call may be incorrect, as the DNA end agrees better with TRBJ2-7. TRBV21-1 is shown as a pseudogene. This CDR3 spans 14 amino acids. The CDR3 DNA sequence: TGTGCCAGCAGCAAAGTAAGGCCTAGCAATGAGCAGTACTTC. Translating it yields CASSKVRPSNEQYF.

V is TRBV30 and J is TRBJ1-4; D unresolved. The CDR3 sequence is 12 residues long. Trimming pared 3 bases from V and 4 bases from J, leaving 6 bases between. CDR1 is GTSNPN and CDR2 is SVGIG in the germline V gene (reference sequence). The CDR3 is CAWSRSNEKLFF. The CDR3 region has the DNA TGTGCCTGGAGCAGAAGTAATGAAAAACTGTTTTTT.

This clonotype was seen a single time. The chain links TRBV4-1 to TRBJ1-4; 8 bases agree with TRBD1. CDR3 size: 17 residues. CDR1 is MGHRA, CDR2 YSYEKL, per germline. V was clipped by 0 bases and J by 8 bases; unmatched bases: 11. This chain's CDR3 is CASSQDPGDRRREKLFF. In DNA, the CDR3 is TGCGCCAGCAGCCAAGATCCCGGGGACAGGAGGAGGGAAAAACTGTTTTTT.

This clonotype was observed a single time. The CDR3 DNA sequence: TGTGCCAGCAGCCAAGATAGGCTAGCGGTGAGCACAGATACGCAGTATTTT. This gives the protein CASSQDRLAVSTDTQYF. The rearrangement links TRBV3-1 to TRBJ2-3; 7 bases fit TRBD2. Unmatched junction bases numbered 6, after V lost 0 bases and J lost 0 bases. Germline values: CDR1 LGHDT, CDR2 YNNKEL (reference sequence). The CDR3 covers 17 residues.

This rearrangement joins TRBV5-5 to TRBJ2-1; 8 bases line up with TRBD2. V shed 4 bases, J shed 9 bases, and the junction held 15 bases outside the gene matches. The germline V gene encodes CDR1 SGHKS and CDR2 YYEKEE (reference sequence). This CDR3 has 16 residues. The CDR3 nucleotides read TGTGCCAGCAGCGATGGGGGCGGGGGGCAAGTCGGTGAGCAGTTCTTC. Amino acids: CASSDGGGGQVGEQFF.

The chain couples TRBV20-1 to TRBJ2-2, with D uncertain. From germline, CDR1 is DFQATT and CDR2 SNEGSKA (reference sequence). Deletions cut 2 bases from V and 7 bases from J, with 11 bases between. CDR3 length: 13 residues. CDR3 residues: CSARQTVYGELFF. CDR3 in DNA: TGCAGTGCTAGACAAACAGTGTACGGGGAGCTGTTTTTT.

As concerns this clonotype: Possible read error: a much larger clone is one base away. The chain carries TRBV7-9 and TRBJ1-1, with TRBD1 matching over 8 bases. CDR1 and CDR2 (germline): SEHNR, FQNEAQ (reference sequence). The length of the CDR3 is 13 residues. The junction had 10 bases not matched to a gene; V was cut back by 5 bases and J by 11 bases. The CDR3 coding sequence is TGTGCCAGCAGCGTCGGGACAGGTCCAGCGGCTTTCTTT. Amino acids: CASSVGTGPAAFF.

Here the CDR3 reads CASRVGLAGVYEQYF. The CDR3 DNA is TGTGCCAGCAGAGTTGGACTAGCGGGAGTGTACGAGCAGTACTTC. V and J are TRBV2 and TRBJ2-7; 13 nucleotides agree with TRBD2. The V gene's germline CDR1 is SNHLY and CDR2 FYNNEI. V was pared by 6 bases and J by 4 bases, with 6 bases of the junction left unmatched. This CDR3 has 15 residues.

V and J are TRBV10-3 and TRBJ2-7, with a tentative D call TRBD1 (7 bases). Looked up from germline, CDR1 is ENHRY and CDR2 is SYGVKD. Trimming took off 9 bases at V and 3 bases at J, with 21 bases between the two ends. The CDR3 loop spans 15 amino acids. In nucleotides, the CDR3 is TGTGCCATAGGGGGCGGGGCGACGGTACTCTACGAGCAGTACTTC. It translates to CAIGGGATVLYEQYF.

V and J are TRBV20-1 and TRBJ1-6; D gene uncertain. Between the trimmed V and J ends, which lost 3 bases and 5 bases, there was a span of 17 bases. In germline, CDR1 is DFQATT, CDR2 SNEGSKA (reference sequence). CDR3 size: 16 residues. The DNA of the CDR3 is TGCAGTGCTAGCCACCCAGCGAAACAAAATAATTCACCCCTCCACTTT. Amino acid sequence: CSASHPAKQNNSPLHF.

This clonotype was seen at least ten times. The rearrangement uses TRBV28 and TRBJ2-7; 7 bases align to TRBD1. V shed 5 bases and J 5 bases; nucleotides not matched to a gene: 9. Per the germline V gene, CDR1 is MDHEN and CDR2 is SYDVKM. The CDR3 sequence is 14 residues long. This CDR3 reads CASSPQGPLDEQYF. CDR3 bases: TGTGCCAGCAGTCCACAGGGGCCTCTGGACGAGCAGTACTTC.

The J gene is TRBJ2-4, the V gene TRBV6-2 or TRBV6-3; 11 bases fit TRBD1. Germline V CDR1 and CDR2: MNHEY, SVGEGT. The J segment lost 1 base and the V segment lost 5 bases, leaving 10 bases of the junction unmatched. The CDR3 runs to 18 residues. The CDR3 loop reads CASSPGTGGKVAKNIQYF. CDR3 sequence (DNA): TGTGCCAGCAGTCCCGGGACAGGGGGGAAGGTTGCCAAAAACATTCAGTACTTC.

This clonotype has ten or more counts. The gene calls are TRBV6-2 or TRBV6-3 and TRBJ1-1, with D maybe TRBD1 (6 bases). Germline lookup yields CDR1 MNHEY and CDR2 SVGEGT. The V end lost 5 bases, the J end lost 1 base, and 11 bases lay between the germline ends. The CDR3 loop spans 14 amino acids. The CDR3, as DNA: TGTGCCAGCAGTCACCTGGACAGGAACACTGAAGCTTTCTTT. Translated, it gives CASSHLDRNTEAFF.

This clonotype was seen ten or more times. The chain couples TRBV3-1 to TRBJ2-3; 9 bases line up with TRBD1. Germline values: CDR1 LGHDT, CDR2 YNNKEL (reference sequence). The CDR3 extends over 15 amino acids. V lost 1 base, J lost 3 bases, and 2 bases stayed unmatched. Here the CDR3 DNA reads TGTGCCAGCAGCCAAGTCGGGACAGGGACAGATACGCAGTATTTT. It specifies CASSQVGTGTDTQYF.

The chain combines TRBV5-1 with TRBJ1-5; possible D gene TRBD1, 5 bases. CDR3 size: 14 residues. With 2 bases removed from V and 7 bases from J, the gap between germline ends came to 13 bases. Germline V gene lookup returns CDR1 SGHRS and CDR2 YFSETQ. The CDR3 sequence is CASSFDSSGQPQHF. In DNA form, the CDR3 reads TGCGCCAGCAGCTTCGACAGCTCGGGACAGCCCCAGCATTTT.

The chain is built from TRBV7-9 and TRBJ1-4; TRBD1 aligns across 7 bases. The CDR3 is made up of 15 amino acids. Germline CDR1 and CDR2: SEHNR and FQNEAQ (reference sequence). V shed 2 bases and J 4 bases; nucleotides not matched to a gene: 4. CDR3 in DNA: TGTGCCAGCAGCTTACTGGGACAGCTTAATGAAAAACTGTTTTTT. It encodes CASSLLGQLNEKLFF. The entire variable domain, with the rest obtained from reference TRBV7-9 and TRBJ1-4, is as follows: DTGVSQNPRHKITKRGQNVTFRCDPISEHNRLYWYRQTLGQGPEFLTYFQNEAQLEKSRLLSDRFSAERPKGSFSTLEIQRTEQGDSAMYLCASSLLGQLNEKLFFGSGTQLSVL.

The rearrangement joins TRBV9 to TRBJ2-7; a weak D match, TRBD2 (6 bases). The CDR3 length is 18 residues. V was pared by 0 bases and J by 1 base, with 20 bases between. Germline V CDR1 and CDR2: SGDLS, YYNGEE. This chain's CDR3 is CASSVAPSTEGRSYEQYF. The CDR3 DNA is TGTGCCAGCAGCGTAGCCCCCTCTACGGAGGGGCGGTCCTACGAGCAGTACTTC. The whole variable domain, filled in from reference TRBV9 and TRBJ2-7, reads DSGVTQTPKHLITATGQRVTLRCSPRSGDLSVYWYQQSLDQGLQFLIQYYNGEERAKGNILERFSAQQFPDLHSELNLSSLELGDSALYFCASSVAPSTEGRSYEQYFGPGTRLTVT.

This clonotype was found a few times. The chain uses TRBV5-1 and TRBJ1-4; D possibly corresponds to TRBD1 (6 bases). CDR1 is SGHRS, CDR2 YFSETQ, per germline. This CDR3 is built from 12 residues. The V end was cut by 3 bases, the J end by 8 bases, with 8 bases between. CDR3 DNA: TGCGCCAGCAGCTCGGACAGAGAAAAACTGTTTTTT. Translated: CASSSDREKLFF. Supplemented by reference TRBV5-1 and TRBJ1-4, the full variable domain reads KAGVTQTPRYLIKTRGQQVTLSCSPISGHRSVSWYQQTPGQGLQFLFEYFSETQRNKGNFPGRFSGRQFSNSRSEMNVSTLELGDSALYLCASSSDREKLFFGSGTQLSVL.